These 13 T cell receptor beta chains originate from one sample sequenced in a study of long-term antiretroviral therapy in people with HIV. This was the immunoSEQ v3.0 assay at survey level. The repertoire was sequenced with immunoSEQ multiplex PCR; TCRdb's copy has only in-frame clones and lacks some. The sample lists approximately 17,000 clones; approximately 80% were seen once. Sequencing used unsorted PBMCs, obtained about 2.5 years before starting antiretroviral therapy. The source is a woman in her forties or fifties with HIV.

The V call is TRBV29-1, the J call TRBJ1-3; no definite D call. The ends were cut back, 4 bases at V and 0 bases at J, with 13 bases in the middle. In germline, CDR1 is SQVTM, CDR2 ANQGSEA. The CDR3 runs 15 residues. For the CDR3, the DNA is TGCAGCGTTGGATCGACCCAGGACTCTGGAAACACCATATATTTT. This encodes CSVGSTQDSGNTIYF.

This chain links TRBV11-2 with TRBJ2-1; unclear D gene. The CDR3 is made up of 14 amino acids. V dropped 5 bases and J dropped 6 bases, with 14 bases sitting between them. Germline V gene data show CDR1 as SGHAT and CDR2 as FQNNGV. Here the CDR3 reads CASSPQWRSNEQFF. DNA of the CDR3: TGTGCCAGCAGCCCCCAGTGGAGATCCAATGAGCAGTTCTTC.

The CDR3 sequence is CASSYSSVVPEAFF. DNA of the CDR3: TGTGCCAGCAGTTACTCCTCTGTTGTCCCTGAAGCTTTCTTT. The chain employs TRBV6-5 and TRBJ1-1, with no clear D. The CDR3 runs to 14 residues. The V and J ends lost 0 bases and 6 bases respectively, with 11 bases between them. Germline lookup yields CDR1 MNHEY and CDR2 SVGAGI.

The chain joins TRBV19 to TRBJ1-1, with 7 bases lining up with TRBD1. The CDR3 loop spans 14 amino acids. From germline, CDR1 is LNHDA and CDR2 SQIVND (reference sequence). V shed 5 bases, J shed 3 bases, and the junction held 6 bases outside the gene matches. The CDR3 nucleotides are TGTGCCAGTAGTGCCGGACAGGCAGACACTGAAGCTTTCTTT. Its protein is CASSAGQADTEAFF.

J is TRBJ2-7 and V is TRBV10-1, with 11 bases aligning to TRBD2. Germline CDR1 is WNHNN and CDR2 is SYGVQD (reference sequence). The CDR3 totals 14 residues. The ends lost 6 bases at V and 3 bases at J; junction bases unmatched: 4. The CDR3 bases are TGCGCCAGCAGCGTCACTAGCGGGGGCTACGAGCAGTACTTC. It is translated as CASSVTSGGYEQYF.

The chain joins TRBV4-1 to TRBJ2-1, with 8 bases aligning to TRBD2. Germline trimming cut 3 bases from V and 10 bases from J; bases unmatched to any gene: 17. This CDR3 is 17 amino acids long. The germline V gene has CDR1 MGHRA and CDR2 YSYEKL. The CDR3, as DNA: TGCGCCAGCAGCCAGCGGAATGACTATCGGGGGGGCAACGAGCAGTTCTTC. Protein: CASSQRNDYRGGNEQFF.

Comments on this clone: This sample also contains other DNA sequences that code for the same CDR3. V usage is TRBV10-2 and J usage is TRBJ1-2, with D unclear. Germline CDR1 and CDR2: WSHSY and SAAADI. The CDR3 has 13 amino acids. Between the trimmed V and J ends, which lost 3 bases and 10 bases, there was a span of 15 bases. CDR3 amino acids: CASSDRGGGDYTF. CDR3 sequence (DNA): TGCGCCAGCAGTGACAGAGGAGGAGGCGACTACACCTTC.

V gene TRBV18 combines with J gene TRBJ1-4, with 11 bases fitting TRBD1. The CDR3 extends over 14 amino acids. V shed 2 bases and J 7 bases; nucleotides not matched to a gene: 0. Germline V gives CDR1 KGHSH, CDR2 LQKENI. The CDR3 spells CASSPGQGAEKLFF. CDR3 in DNA: TGTGCCAGCTCACCAGGACAGGGGGCTGAAAAACTGTTTTTT.

The chain carries TRBV30 and TRBJ2-1; the match to TRBD2 covers 9 bases. The CDR3 consists of 14 residues. V was clipped by 2 bases and J by 6 bases; unmatched bases: 5. Germline V gene data show CDR1 as GTSNPN and CDR2 as SVGIG (reference sequence). In DNA, the CDR3 is TGTGCCTGGAGTCGAGCGGGGGGTCTCAATGAGCAGTTCTTC. Its protein is CAWSRAGGLNEQFF.

This clone was seen only once. This sequence joins TRBV11-2 and TRBJ2-7; perhaps TRBD2 as D (6 bases). Germline V CDR1 and CDR2: SGHAT, FQNNGV. Trimming left V 3 bases short and J 5 bases short, with 11 bases between. The length of the CDR3 is 13 residues. The CDR3 reads CASSFGGSNEQYF. The CDR3 DNA reads as TGTGCCAGCAGCTTTGGGGGGAGCAACGAGCAGTACTTC.

In its sample, this clone was seen a few times. The chain joins TRBV6-6 to TRBJ2-7; D may correspond to TRBD1 or TRBD2 (5 bases each). Germline loops: CDR1 MNHNY, CDR2 SVGAGI (reference sequence). Between the trimmed V and J ends, which lost 8 bases and 6 bases, there was a span of 14 bases. The CDR3 has 12 amino acids. CDR3 in DNA: TGTGCCAGCCGGGACGGGGTAACCGAGCAGTACTTC. It specifies CASRDGVTEQYF.

The chain combines TRBV28 with TRBJ2-2, with 11 positions matching TRBD2. This CDR3 comprises 17 residues. In germline, CDR1 is MDHEN, CDR2 SYDVKM. The J segment lost 3 bases and the V segment lost 2 bases, leaving 5 bases of the junction unmatched. The CDR3 DNA follows: TGTGCCAGCAGTTTACTAGCGGGGGGTTTCGACACCGGGGAGCTGTTTTTT. It yields the protein CASSLLAGGFDTGELFF. The full variable domain, rest sourced from reference TRBV28 and TRBJ2-2, is DVKVTQSSRYLVKRTGEKVFLECVQDMDHENMFWYRQDPGLGLRLIYFSYDVKMKEKGDIPEGYSVSREKKERFSLILESASTNQTSMYLCASSLLAGGFDTGELFFGEGSRLTVL.

In nucleotides, the CDR3 is TGCGCCAGCAGTCCCCGGACTAGCGGGCCCGAAAAACAAGAGACCCAGTACTTC. Translation gives CASSPRTSGPEKQETQYF. The gene calls are TRBV5-1 and TRBJ2-5, with 11 nucleotides matching TRBD2. V gave up 5 bases and J gave up 2 bases; unmatched junction bases: 14. Per the germline V gene, CDR1 is SGHRS and CDR2 is YFSETQ. The CDR3 totals 18 residues.